This TCR beta chain was obtained from a study of blood T cell repertoires in COVID-19. On the study more broadly: T cells, B-cell-depleted T cells, or PBMCs provided the cDNA or gDNA that served as material.

Source study methods: The assay estimated nucleated cells by amplifying reference gene primers. Produced via immunoSEQ multiplex PCR; TCRdb's table is partial and in-frame only. V and J calls and clone size are as listed in that table; D and trimming were resolved from the DNA. This sample has hundreds of thousands of clones; roughly 91% occur once, and the top ten carry approximately 9%. The CDR3 runs to 15 residues. V gave up 7 bases and J gave up 4 bases; unmatched junction bases: 7. CDR1 is MNHEY and CDR2 is SVGAGI in the germline V gene. A single count supports this clone. Researchers sorted participants into cohorts using their self-reported clinical history. Resolution of symptoms, clearance, or two negative PCRs was present in recovered Cohort 3 donors.

Sequencing was done on a sample of PBMCs or T cells enriched from blood (not recorded which). The source is a man between 40 and 49 years old who had recovered from COVID-19. The chain links TRBV6-5 to TRBJ1-2, with 12 bases lining up with TRBD1. The CDR3 DNA sequence: TGTGCCAGCAACGGGGGACAGGGGGCTCTCTATGGCTACACCTTC. Its protein is CASNGGQGALYGYTF.